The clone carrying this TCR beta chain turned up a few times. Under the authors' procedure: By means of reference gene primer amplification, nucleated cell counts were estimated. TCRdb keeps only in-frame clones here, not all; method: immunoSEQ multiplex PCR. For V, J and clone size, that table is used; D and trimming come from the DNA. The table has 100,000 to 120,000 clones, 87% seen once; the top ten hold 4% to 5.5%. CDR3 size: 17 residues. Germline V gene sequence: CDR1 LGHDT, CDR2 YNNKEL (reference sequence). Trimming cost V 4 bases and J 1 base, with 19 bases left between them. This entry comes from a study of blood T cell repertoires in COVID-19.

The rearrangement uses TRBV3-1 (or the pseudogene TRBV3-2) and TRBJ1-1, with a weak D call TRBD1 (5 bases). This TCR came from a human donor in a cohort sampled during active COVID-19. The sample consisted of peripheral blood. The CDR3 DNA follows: TGTGCCAGCAGCCCCCCTCCAGGGTTCATGGGGAACACTGAAGCTTTCTTT. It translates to CASSPPPGFMGNTEAFF.